What follows are 19 T cell receptor beta chains derived from one specimen sequenced in a study of T cell changes during pregnancy in multiple sclerosis. Sequenced by immunoSEQ multiplex PCR; TCRdb stores in-frame clones only, minus some. The data show some 94,000 clones, approximately 92% seen once. Source: peripheral blood, taken in the first trimester of pregnancy. The receptor set was obtained from a female donor with multiple sclerosis, enrolled in a pregnancy study.

This clone has a single count. The CDR3 loop reads CASRGTRGYNEQFF. CDR3 bases: TGTGCCAGCAGGGGGACTCGGGGATACAATGAGCAGTTCTTC. V is TRBV2 and J is TRBJ2-1, with TRBD2 as a possible D gene (6 bases). The CDR3 consists of 14 residues. Germline CDR1 and CDR2: SNHLY and FYNNEI. Deletions cut 6 bases from V and 4 bases from J, with 13 bases between.

The rearrangement uses TRBV11-2 and TRBJ2-3; tentatively, D is TRBD2 (6 bases). The CDR3 extends over 17 amino acids. Looked up from germline, CDR1 is SGHAT and CDR2 is FQNNGV. Trimming stripped 0 bases from V and 2 bases from J, with 15 bases between. As DNA, the CDR3 is TGTGCCAGCAGCTTAGATCTAAGTAGGAGGGCCACAGATACGCAGTATTTT. Translation: CASSLDLSRRATDTQYF.

This sequence joins TRBV2 and TRBJ2-1; 12 bases are shared with TRBD1. The CDR3 extends over 14 amino acids. From germline, CDR1 is SNHLY and CDR2 FYNNEI. V shed 8 bases and J 10 bases; nucleotides not matched to a gene: 9. CDR3 nucleotides: TGTGCCAGCCAGGGGGGACAGGGGGCGGGCGAGCAGTTCTTC. Its translation is CASQGGQGAGEQFF.

The rearrangement joins TRBV2 to TRBJ1-5; no definite D call. Per the germline V gene, CDR1 is SNHLY and CDR2 is FYNNEI. Trimming left V 5 bases short and J 3 bases short, with 5 bases between. CDR3 length: 12 amino acids. The CDR3 region is CASSRDNQPQHF. The DNA for the CDR3 is TGTGCCAGCAGTCGAGACAATCAGCCCCAGCATTTT.

V and J are TRBV7-8 and TRBJ2-7; D may be TRBD2 (6 bases). Germline V gene lookup returns CDR1 SGHVS and CDR2 FQNEAQ. The CDR3 loop spans 13 amino acids. The V end lost 6 bases, the J end lost 2 bases, and 11 bases lay between the germline ends. CDR3 DNA sequence: TGTGCCAGCAGGGGCAGGGAGGCCTACGAGCAGTACTTC. Its protein product is CASRGREAYEQYF. Full variable domain (missing parts from reference TRBV7-8 and TRBJ2-7): GAGVSQSPRYKVAKRGQDVALRCDPISGHVSLFWYQQALGQGPEFLTYFQNEAQLDKSGLPSDRFFAERPEGSVSTLKIQRTQQEDSAVYLCASRGREAYEQYFGPGTRLTVT.

The chain links TRBV7-8 to TRBJ2-1; D not resolved. V was trimmed by 3 bases and J by 2 bases, leaving 14 bases between them. This CDR3 is 16 amino acids long. Per the germline V gene, CDR1 is SGHVS and CDR2 is FQNEAQ. CDR3: CASSFRGGPTYNEQFF. DNA of the CDR3: TGTGCCAGCAGCTTTAGAGGCGGCCCCACCTACAATGAGCAGTTCTTC.

The CDR3 here is CATSRERVVAGGQYF. CDR3 bases: TGTGCCACCAGCAGAGAAAGGGTGGTAGCGGGAGGGCAGTACTTC. The chain employs TRBV15 and TRBJ2-7; 10 positions match TRBD2. There are 15 residues in the CDR3. V lost 0 bases and J lost 9; bases outside the gene matches: 8. Germline loops: CDR1 LNHNV, CDR2 YYDKDF (reference sequence).

This sequence joins TRBV5-6 and TRBJ2-7; 7 nucleotides match TRBD1. Per the germline V gene, CDR1 is SGHDT and CDR2 is YYEEEE. The CDR3 has 14 residues. J was trimmed by 4 bases and V by 2 bases; bases with no gene match: 6. The CDR3 bases are TGTGCCAGCAGCTTAGGGACAGCGGCGTACGAGCAGTACTTC. It is translated as CASSLGTAAYEQYF.

The V gene is TRBV29-1, the J gene TRBJ2-3, with 7 bases fitting TRBD1. V lost 4 bases, J lost 3 bases, and 16 bases stayed unmatched. This CDR3 contains 17 residues. Germline V CDR1 and CDR2: SQVTM, ANQGSEA. The CDR3 loop is CSVGTRDRESVTDTQYF. CDR3 in DNA: TGCAGCGTTGGGACCCGAGACAGGGAAAGTGTTACAGATACGCAGTATTTT.

The gene calls are TRBV27 and TRBJ2-7; D is perhaps TRBD1 (5 bases). The CDR3 consists of 14 residues. Trimming pared 3 bases from V and 12 bases from J, leaving 21 bases between. Germline V gene lookup returns CDR1 MNHEY and CDR2 SMNVEV (reference sequence). Here the CDR3 DNA reads TGTGCCAGCAGTTTTACCTGGGGCAGCCAAGATGCGTACTTC. It yields the protein CASSFTWGSQDAYF.

The rearrangement joins TRBV4-2 to TRBJ2-7; TRBD1 aligns across 7 bases. The CDR3 runs to 14 residues. V shed 3 bases, J shed 0 bases, and the junction held 2 bases outside the gene matches. Germline CDR1 is LGHNA and CDR2 is YNFKEQ. CDR3 sequence: CASSQGDSSYEQYF. The CDR3 coding sequence is TGTGCCAGCAGCCAGGGGGACAGCTCCTACGAGCAGTACTTC.

This clone was detected only once. The chain carries TRBV10-1 and TRBJ2-2; 11 positions agree with TRBD2. The length of the CDR3 is 20 residues. Germline CDR1 WNHNN, CDR2 SYGVQD (reference sequence). V was pared by 5 bases and J by 0 bases, with 14 bases of the junction left unmatched. The CDR3 loop is CASSSTGTSGLKPNTGELFF. The DNA for the CDR3 is TGCGCCAGCAGTTCGACCGGGACTAGCGGACTCAAACCGAACACCGGGGAGCTGTTTTTT.

The rearrangement joins TRBV6-6 to TRBJ2-5; TRBD1 agrees at 8 bases. CDR3 length: 15 residues. Germline CDR1 is MNHNY and CDR2 is SVGAGI (reference sequence). Germline trimming cut 8 bases from V and 0 bases from J; bases unmatched to any gene: 8. The DNA of the CDR3 is TGTGCCAGCGGGGAGACAGGGGCGTACCAAGAGACCCAGTACTTC. Amino acids: CASGETGAYQETQYF.

This clone has a single count. The chain couples TRBV9 to TRBJ1-2; tentative D call: TRBD1 (6 bases). The CDR3 is made up of 16 amino acids. Trimming took 4 bases from V and 1 from J, leaving 17 bases between them. The V gene's germline CDR1 is SGDLS and CDR2 YYNGEE. The CDR3 is CASSQPRQDINYGYTF. The CDR3 nucleotides read TGTGCCAGCAGCCAACCCCGACAGGATATTAACTATGGCTACACCTTC.

The rearrangement links TRBV9 to TRBJ2-7, with D possibly matching TRBD1 (5 bases). Germline-derived CDR1 and CDR2 are SGDLS and YYNGEE. This CDR3 comprises 13 residues. The V and J ends lost 1 base and 5 bases respectively, with 10 bases between them. The CDR3 sequence is CASSVQGINEQYF. The CDR3 region has the DNA TGTGCCAGCAGCGTACAGGGTATCAACGAGCAGTACTTC.

The gene calls are TRBV7-3 and TRBJ1-1; possibly TRBD1 for D (5 bases). The CDR3 runs to 15 residues. Germline lookup yields CDR1 SGHTA and CDR2 FQGTGA. Trimming shortened V by 0 bases and J by 1 base, and 9 bases separated the two germline ends. As DNA, the CDR3 is TGTGCCAGCAGCTTAACGACAGCAAGGAACACTGAAGCTTTCTTT. Translating it yields CASSLTTARNTEAFF. Filled out from reference TRBV7-3 and TRBJ1-1, the complete variable domain reads GAGVSQTPSNKVTEKGKYVELRCDPISGHTALYWYRQSLGQGPEFLIYFQGTGAADDSGLPNDRFFAVRPEGSVSTLKIQRTERGDSAVYLCASSLTTARNTEAFFGQGTRLTVV.

This clone was counted a single time. The chain recombines TRBV5-1 with TRBJ2-2; 14 bases are a match to TRBD2. The trim removed 4 bases at V and 1 base at J, leaving 3 bases unmatched. The CDR3 sequence is 17 residues long. Looked up from germline, CDR1 is SGHRS and CDR2 is YFSETQ. The CDR3 region is CASSLGLAGENTGELFF. CDR3 nucleotide sequence: TGCGCCAGCAGCCTGGGACTAGCGGGGGAGAACACCGGGGAGCTGTTTTTT.

V is TRBV4-1 and J is TRBJ2-1; 11 bases match TRBD2. The CDR3 contains 17 residues. CDR1 is MGHRA, CDR2 YSYEKL, per germline. J lost 4 bases, V lost 1 base, and 6 bases had no gene match. This CDR3 is CASSQVATSGRYNEQFF. The CDR3 region has the DNA TGCGCCAGCAGCCAAGTTGCCACTAGCGGGAGATACAATGAGCAGTTCTTC.

The chain joins TRBV7-9 to TRBJ2-7, with 10 bases lining up with TRBD2. Germline CDR1 is SEHNR and CDR2 is FQNEAQ (reference sequence). V lost 5 bases, J lost 2 bases, and 9 bases stayed unmatched. CDR3 size: 16 residues. CDR3 sequence (DNA): TGTGCCAGCAGCCCCCCCTTAGCGGGAGGCACCTACGAGCAGTACTTC. The encoded protein is CASSPPLAGGTYEQYF.